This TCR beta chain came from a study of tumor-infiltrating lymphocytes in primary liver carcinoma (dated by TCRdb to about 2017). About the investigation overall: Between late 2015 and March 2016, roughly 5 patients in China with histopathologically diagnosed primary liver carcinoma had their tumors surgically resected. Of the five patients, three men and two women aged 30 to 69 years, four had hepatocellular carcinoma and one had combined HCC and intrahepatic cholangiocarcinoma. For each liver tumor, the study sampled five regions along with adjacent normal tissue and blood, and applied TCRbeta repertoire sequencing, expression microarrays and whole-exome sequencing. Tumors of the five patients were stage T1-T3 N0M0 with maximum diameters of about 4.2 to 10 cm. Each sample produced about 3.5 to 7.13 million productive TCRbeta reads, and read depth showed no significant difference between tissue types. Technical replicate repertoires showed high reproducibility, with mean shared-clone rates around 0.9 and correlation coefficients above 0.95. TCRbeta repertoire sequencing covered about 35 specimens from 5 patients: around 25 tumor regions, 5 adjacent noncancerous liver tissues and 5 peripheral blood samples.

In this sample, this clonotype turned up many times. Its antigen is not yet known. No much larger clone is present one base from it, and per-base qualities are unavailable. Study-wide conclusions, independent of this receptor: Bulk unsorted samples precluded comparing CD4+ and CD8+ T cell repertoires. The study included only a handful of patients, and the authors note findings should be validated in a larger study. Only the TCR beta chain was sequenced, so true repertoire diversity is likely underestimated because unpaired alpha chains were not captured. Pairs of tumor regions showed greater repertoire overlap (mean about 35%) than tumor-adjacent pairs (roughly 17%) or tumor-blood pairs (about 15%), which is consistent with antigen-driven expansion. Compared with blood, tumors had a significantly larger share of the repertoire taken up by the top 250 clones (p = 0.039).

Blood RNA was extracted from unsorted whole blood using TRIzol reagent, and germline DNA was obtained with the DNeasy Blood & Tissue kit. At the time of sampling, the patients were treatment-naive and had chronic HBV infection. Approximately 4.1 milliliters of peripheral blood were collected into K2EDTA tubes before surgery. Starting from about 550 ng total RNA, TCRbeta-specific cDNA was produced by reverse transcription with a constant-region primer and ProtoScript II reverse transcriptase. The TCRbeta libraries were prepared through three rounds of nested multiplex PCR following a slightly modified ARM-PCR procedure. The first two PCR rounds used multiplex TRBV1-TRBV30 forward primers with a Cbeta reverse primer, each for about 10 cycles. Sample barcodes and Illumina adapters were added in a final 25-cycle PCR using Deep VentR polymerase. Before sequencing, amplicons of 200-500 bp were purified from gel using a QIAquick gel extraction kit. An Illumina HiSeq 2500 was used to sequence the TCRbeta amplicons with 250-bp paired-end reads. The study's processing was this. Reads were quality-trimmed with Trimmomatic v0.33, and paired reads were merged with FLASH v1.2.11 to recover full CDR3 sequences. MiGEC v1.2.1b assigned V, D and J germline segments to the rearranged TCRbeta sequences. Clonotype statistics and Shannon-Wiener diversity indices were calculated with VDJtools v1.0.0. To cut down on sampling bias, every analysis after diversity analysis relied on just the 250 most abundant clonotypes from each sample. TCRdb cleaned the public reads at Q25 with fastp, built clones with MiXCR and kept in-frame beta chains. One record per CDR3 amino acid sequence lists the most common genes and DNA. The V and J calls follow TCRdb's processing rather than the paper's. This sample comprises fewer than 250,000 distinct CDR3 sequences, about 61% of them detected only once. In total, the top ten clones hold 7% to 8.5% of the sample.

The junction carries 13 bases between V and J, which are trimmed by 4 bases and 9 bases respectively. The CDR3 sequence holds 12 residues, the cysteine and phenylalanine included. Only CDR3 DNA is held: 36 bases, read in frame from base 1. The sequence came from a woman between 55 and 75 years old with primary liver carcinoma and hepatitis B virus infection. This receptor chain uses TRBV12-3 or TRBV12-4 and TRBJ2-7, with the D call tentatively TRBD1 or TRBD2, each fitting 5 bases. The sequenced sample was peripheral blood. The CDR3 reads CASSSPGQPQYF. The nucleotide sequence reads TGTGCCAGCAGTTCCCCGGGGCAACCGCAGTACTTC.